What follows are 18 T cell receptor beta chains derived from one specimen sequenced in a study of lymphopenia after photon versus proton radiotherapy. The data were produced by immunoSEQ multiplex PCR, yet TCRdb's version contains in-frame clones alone and is incomplete. The sample shows about 83,000 clones, approximately 82% of them seen only once. The source material was peripheral blood, sampled from a patient treated with proton-based radiotherapy. These receptors were taken from a man between 60 and 75 years old with pancreatic cancer.

The chain combines TRBV5-1 with TRBJ2-7; D possibly matches TRBD1 or TRBD2 (5 bases each). The V gene's germline CDR1 is SGHRS and CDR2 YFSETQ. This CDR3 comprises 13 residues. V was trimmed by 5 bases and J by 2 bases, leaving 11 bases between them. The CDR3 sequence: CASRYGATYEQYF. CDR3 bases: TGCGCCAGCAGATACGGGGCCACCTACGAGCAGTACTTC.

The genes are TRBV28 and TRBJ1-2; 10 bases fit TRBD1. The CDR3 is 16 residues long. V shed 1 base, J shed 6 bases, and the junction held 8 bases outside the gene matches. The germline gives CDR1 MDHEN, CDR2 SYDVKM. CDR3 protein: CASSLLGGQGINGYTF. CDR3 in DNA: TGTGCCAGCAGTTTATTGGGGGGACAGGGGATCAATGGCTACACCTTC.

This sequence joins TRBV15 and TRBJ2-7; possible D gene TRBD1, 6 bases. V shed 3 bases and J shed 6 bases, with 18 bases lying between them. In germline, CDR1 is LNHNV, CDR2 YYDKDF (reference sequence). The CDR3 contains 15 residues. CDR3 DNA sequence: TGTGCCACCAGCAGTCGGGCAGGGGTTACAGCCGAGCAGTACTTC. Its translation: CATSSRAGVTAEQYF.

J is TRBJ2-3 and V is TRBV27; D ambiguous. Germline V gene lookup returns CDR1 MNHEY and CDR2 SMNVEV (reference sequence). Between the trimmed V and J ends, which lost 1 base and 2 bases, there was a span of 7 bases. The CDR3 has 14 amino acids. In nucleotides, the CDR3 is TGTGCCAGCAGTTTATGGGCCAACACAGATACGCAGTATTTT. Translated: CASSLWANTDTQYF.

This clone was found once. The chain has TRBV5-4 and TRBJ2-1; 7 positions match TRBD2. This CDR3 region has 17 residues. In germline, CDR1 is SGHNT, CDR2 YYREEE (reference sequence). The ends lost 4 bases at V and 6 bases at J; junction bases unmatched: 16. CDR3 coding DNA: TGTGCCAGCAGCCTGGGCGGGAGAACGGTTGGGTCCAATGAGCAGTTCTTC. It encodes CASSLGGRTVGSNEQFF.

This sequence joins TRBV15 and TRBJ2-2; D is possibly TRBD2 (6 bases). Trimming removed 4 bases at V and 2 bases at J, with 14 bases between. Germline loops: CDR1 LNHNV, CDR2 YYDKDF (reference sequence). This CDR3 is built from 16 residues. CDR3 nucleotide sequence: TGTGCCACCAGCAACATAAAGGGAGGAAACACCGGGGAGCTGTTTTTT. Its protein is CATSNIKGGNTGELFF.

This sequence joins TRBV11-2 and TRBJ1-3, with D possibly TRBD1 on 6 matching bases. Trimming shortened V by 5 bases and J by 7 bases, and 15 bases separated the two germline ends. Germline assignment: CDR1 SGHAT and CDR2 FQNNGV. This CDR3 comprises 14 residues. CDR3 coding DNA: TGTGCCAGCAGCAAAGACAGGTCGATTAACACCATATATTTT. Translation gives CASSKDRSINTIYF.

The chain links TRBV19 to TRBJ1-4, with TRBD1 matching 7 bases. This CDR3 spans 15 amino acids. V lost 7 bases and J lost 2; bases outside the gene matches: 7. Germline CDR1 and CDR2: LNHDA and SQIVND (reference sequence). CDR3 DNA sequence: TGTGCCAGTAACAACAGGGGTTCGACTAATGAAAAACTGTTTTTT. Encoded protein: CASNNRGSTNEKLFF. Supplemented by reference TRBV19 and TRBJ1-4, the full variable domain reads DGGITQSPKYLFRKEGQNVTLSCEQNLNHDAMYWYRQDPGQGLRLIYYSQIVNDFQKGDIAEGYSVSREKKESFPLTVTSAQKNPTAFYLCASNNRGSTNEKLFFGSGTQLSVL.

The chain combines TRBV5-4 with TRBJ2-5; D is perhaps TRBD1 (7 bases). The V and J ends lost 6 bases and 2 bases respectively, with 17 bases between them. The germline gives CDR1 SGHNT, CDR2 YYREEE (reference sequence). This CDR3 spans 15 amino acids. In nucleotides, the CDR3 is TGTGCCAGCACCCCCCGGAGGGGGCAACAAGAGACCCAGTACTTC. It translates to CASTPRRGQQETQYF. Based on the CDR3 plus reference TRBV5-4 and TRBJ2-5, the full variable domain is ETGVTQSPTHLIKTRGQQVTLRCSSQSGHNTVSWYQQALGQGPQFIFQYYREEENGRGNFPPRFSGLQFPNYSSELNVNALELDDSALYLCASTPRRGQQETQYFGPGTRLLVL.

V is TRBV5-1 and J is TRBJ2-5, with 9 bases that match TRBD1. The V gene's germline CDR1 is SGHRS and CDR2 YFSETQ. V lost 8 bases, J lost 2 bases, and 7 bases stayed unmatched. The CDR3 runs to 14 residues. The CDR3 region has the DNA TGCGCCAGTGGCGGGACAGGGTCTCAAGAGACCCAGTACTTC. Protein product: CASGGTGSQETQYF.

V usage is TRBV6-1 and J usage is TRBJ2-7, with TRBD1 matching 8 bases. The V and J ends lost 7 bases and 7 bases, in that order; junction bases with no gene match: 15. There are 15 residues in the CDR3. Germline values: CDR1 MNHNS, CDR2 SASEGT. CDR3 region: CASTPRGRGPGEQYF. In nucleotides, the CDR3 is TGTGCCAGCACCCCTCGGGGCAGGGGGCCGGGGGAGCAGTACTTC.

CDR3: CASSATGGAYDTQYF. The CDR3 nucleotides read TGTGCCAGCAGCGCGACAGGGGGCGCGTATGATACGCAGTATTTT. The gene calls are TRBV2 and TRBJ2-3; 10 bases line up with TRBD1. CDR3 length: 15 residues. J was trimmed by 6 bases and V by 6 bases; bases with no gene match: 9. Germline assignment: CDR1 SNHLY and CDR2 FYNNEI.

The chain is built from TRBV9 and TRBJ2-1; 14 positions agree with TRBD2. This CDR3 has 16 amino acids. Trimming at V came to 4 bases and at J to 6 bases, leaving 6 bases not matched to a gene. Germline values: CDR1 SGDLS, CDR2 YYNGEE. This chain's CDR3 is CASSFGLAGGVNEQFF. In nucleotides, the CDR3 is TGTGCCAGCAGCTTCGGACTAGCGGGAGGTGTCAATGAGCAGTTCTTC.

Only a few counts were recorded for this clone. The CDR3 DNA reads TGTGCCAGCAGTTTAGCCGCAGGACCCAGCATAGGTATGGAGTACTTC. Encoded protein: CASSLAAGPSIGMEYF. The chain is built from TRBV27 and TRBJ2-7; D is ambiguous. The CDR3 runs 16 residues. The germline V gene has CDR1 MNHEY and CDR2 SMNVEV (reference sequence). V was pared by 2 bases and J by 11 bases, with 25 bases between.

This chain joins TRBV28 and TRBJ2-5, with a possible D match to TRBD2 (6 bases). Trimming took 5 bases from V and 5 from J, leaving 12 bases between them. The CDR3 has 13 residues. CDR1 is MDHEN, CDR2 SYDVKM, per germline. The CDR3 region is CASSPPGGETQYF. CDR3 bases: TGTGCCAGCAGTCCCCCCGGAGGGGAGACCCAGTACTTC.

This chain joins TRBV6-1 and TRBJ2-7; 8 nucleotides line up with TRBD1. V lost 1 base and J lost 4; bases outside the gene matches: 3. This CDR3 has 14 residues. CDR1 is MNHNS and CDR2 is SASEGT in the germline V gene. CDR3 bases: TGTGCCAGCAGTGAAGACGACAGGGGTTACGAGCAGTACTTC. It yields the protein CASSEDDRGYEQYF.

This chain connects TRBV9 to TRBJ2-5; TRBD1 matches at 11 bases. Matching the DNA end better, TRBJ2-7 makes the J call doubtful. Germline CDR1 is SGDLS and CDR2 is YYNGEE. This CDR3 comprises 13 residues. The CDR3: CASSVGTGGEQYF. CDR3 DNA: TGTGCCAGCAGCGTGGGGACAGGGGGCGAGCAGTACTTC.

The chain combines TRBV29-1 with TRBJ2-1, with D perhaps TRBD2 (5 bases). Trimming removed 3 bases from V and 10 bases from J, with 10 bases in between. There are 11 residues in the CDR3. CDR1 is SQVTM and CDR2 is ANQGSEA in the germline V gene. This chain's CDR3 is CSVEVLDEQFF. CDR3 in DNA: TGCAGCGTTGAGGTACTAGACGAGCAGTTCTTC.